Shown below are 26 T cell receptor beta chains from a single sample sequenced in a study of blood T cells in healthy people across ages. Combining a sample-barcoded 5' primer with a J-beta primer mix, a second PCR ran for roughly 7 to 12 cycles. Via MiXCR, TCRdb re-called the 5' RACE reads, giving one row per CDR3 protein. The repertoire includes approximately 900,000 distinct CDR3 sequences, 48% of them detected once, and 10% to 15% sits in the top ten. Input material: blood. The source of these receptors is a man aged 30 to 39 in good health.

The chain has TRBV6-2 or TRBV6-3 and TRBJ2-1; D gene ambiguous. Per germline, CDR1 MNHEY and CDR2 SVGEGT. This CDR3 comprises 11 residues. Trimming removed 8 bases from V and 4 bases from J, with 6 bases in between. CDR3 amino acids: CASAQYNEQFF. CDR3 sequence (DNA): TGTGCCAGCGCCCAATACAATGAGCAGTTCTTC.

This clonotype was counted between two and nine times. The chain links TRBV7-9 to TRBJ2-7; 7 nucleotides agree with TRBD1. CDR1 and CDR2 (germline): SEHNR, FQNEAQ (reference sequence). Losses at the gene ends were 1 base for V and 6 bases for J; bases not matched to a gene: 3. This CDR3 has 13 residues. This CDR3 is CASSLGDRVEQYF. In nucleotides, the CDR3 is TGTGCCAGCAGCTTAGGAGACAGGGTCGAGCAGTACTTC.

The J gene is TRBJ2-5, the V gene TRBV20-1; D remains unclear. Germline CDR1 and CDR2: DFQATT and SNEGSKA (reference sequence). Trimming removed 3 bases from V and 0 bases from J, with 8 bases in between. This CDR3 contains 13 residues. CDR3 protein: CSARQRNQETQYF. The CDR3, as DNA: TGCAGTGCTAGGCAGAGAAACCAAGAGACCCAGTACTTC.

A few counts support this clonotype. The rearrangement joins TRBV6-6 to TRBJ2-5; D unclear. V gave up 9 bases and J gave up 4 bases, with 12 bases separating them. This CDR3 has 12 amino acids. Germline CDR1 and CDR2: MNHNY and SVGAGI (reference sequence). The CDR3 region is CASSLLLETQYF. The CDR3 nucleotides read TGTGCCAGTAGTCTTCTGTTAGAGACCCAGTACTTC.

The CDR3 coding sequence is TGTGCCAGCAGCAAGGAAGGGGACAGGGTTGGTTTGACCTACGAGCAGTACTTC. Its translation is CASSKEGDRVGLTYEQYF. The chain carries TRBV21-1 and TRBJ2-5; TRBD1 reflects the table's D call only, with no check against the DNA. TRBJ2-7 explains the end of the DNA better; the J call may be wrong. TRBV21-1 is deemed a pseudogene. The CDR3 is made up of 18 amino acids.

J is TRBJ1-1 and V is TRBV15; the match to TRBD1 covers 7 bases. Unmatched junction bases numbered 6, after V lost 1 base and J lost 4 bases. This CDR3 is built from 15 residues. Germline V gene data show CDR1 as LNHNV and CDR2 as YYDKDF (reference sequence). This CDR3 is CATSRASTGATEAFF. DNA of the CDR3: TGTGCCACCAGCAGAGCTTCTACAGGGGCCACTGAAGCTTTCTTT.

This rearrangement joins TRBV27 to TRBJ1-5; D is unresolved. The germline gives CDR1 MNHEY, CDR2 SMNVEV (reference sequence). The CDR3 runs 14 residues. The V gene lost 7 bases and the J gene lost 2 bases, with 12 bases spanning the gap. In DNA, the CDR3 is TGTGCCAGCACCAGTCTGGGTGGCAATCAGCCCCAGCATTTT. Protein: CASTSLGGNQPQHF.

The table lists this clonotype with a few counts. CDR3 sequence (DNA): TGTGCCACACGAACTACAGGGGGTAAATACGAGCAGTACTTC. This translates into CATRTTGGKYEQYF. The chain has TRBV10-3 and TRBJ2-7, with 8 bases matching TRBD1. This CDR3 contains 14 residues. The germline CDR1 and CDR2 sequences are ENHRY and SYGVKD. V lost 10 bases, J lost 4 bases, and 12 bases stayed unmatched.

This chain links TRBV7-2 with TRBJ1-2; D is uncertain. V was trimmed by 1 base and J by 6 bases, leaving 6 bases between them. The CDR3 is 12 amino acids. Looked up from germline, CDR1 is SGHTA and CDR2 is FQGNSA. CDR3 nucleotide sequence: TGTGCCAGCAGCTTAGGGTATGATGGCTACACCTTC. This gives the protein CASSLGYDGYTF.

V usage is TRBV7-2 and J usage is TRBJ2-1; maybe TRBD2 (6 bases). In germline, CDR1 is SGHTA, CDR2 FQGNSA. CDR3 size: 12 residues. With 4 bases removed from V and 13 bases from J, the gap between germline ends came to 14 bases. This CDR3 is CASSSGTGLQFF. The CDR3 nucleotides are TGTGCCAGCAGCTCGGGTACGGGACTTCAGTTCTTC.

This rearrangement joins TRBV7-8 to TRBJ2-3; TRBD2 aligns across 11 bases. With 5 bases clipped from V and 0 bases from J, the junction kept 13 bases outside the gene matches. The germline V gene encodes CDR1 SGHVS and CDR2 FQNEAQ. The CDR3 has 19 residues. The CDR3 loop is CASSRPNSGGDSSTDTQYF. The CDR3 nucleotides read TGTGCCAGCAGCCGACCCAATAGCGGGGGGGACAGTAGCACAGATACGCAGTATTTT.

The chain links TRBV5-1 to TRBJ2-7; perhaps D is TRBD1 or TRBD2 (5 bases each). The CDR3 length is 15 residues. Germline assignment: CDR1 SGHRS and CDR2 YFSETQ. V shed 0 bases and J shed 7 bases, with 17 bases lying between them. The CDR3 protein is CASSLGGISYNEQYF. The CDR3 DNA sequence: TGCGCCAGCAGCTTGGGGGGGATCTCCTACAATGAGCAGTACTTC.

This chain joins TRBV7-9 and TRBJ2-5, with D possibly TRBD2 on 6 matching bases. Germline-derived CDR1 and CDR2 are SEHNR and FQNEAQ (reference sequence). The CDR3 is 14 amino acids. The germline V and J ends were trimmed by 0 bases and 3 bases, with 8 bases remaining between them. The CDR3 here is CASSLAWGEETQYF. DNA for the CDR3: TGTGCCAGCAGCTTAGCATGGGGGGAAGAGACCCAGTACTTC. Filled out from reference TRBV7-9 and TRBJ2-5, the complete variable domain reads DTGVSQNPRHKITKRGQNVTFRCDPISEHNRLYWYRQTLGQGPEFLTYFQNEAQLEKSRLLSDRFSAERPKGSFSTLEIQRTEQGDSAMYLCASSLAWGEETQYFGPGTRLLVL.

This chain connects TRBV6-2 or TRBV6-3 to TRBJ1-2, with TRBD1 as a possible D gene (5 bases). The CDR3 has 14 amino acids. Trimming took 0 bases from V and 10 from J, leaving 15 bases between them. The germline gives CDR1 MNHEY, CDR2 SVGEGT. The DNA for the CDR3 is TGTGCCAGCAGTTACTCACTCGTTCGGGGGGACTACACCTTC. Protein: CASSYSLVRGDYTF.

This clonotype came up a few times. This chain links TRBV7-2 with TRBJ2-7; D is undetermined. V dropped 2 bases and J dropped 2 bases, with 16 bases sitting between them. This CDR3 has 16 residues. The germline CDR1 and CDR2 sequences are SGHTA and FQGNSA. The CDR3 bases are TGTGCCAGCAGCTTATTCCTGTCGGTACTTACCTACGAGCAGTACTTC. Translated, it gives CASSLFLSVLTYEQYF.

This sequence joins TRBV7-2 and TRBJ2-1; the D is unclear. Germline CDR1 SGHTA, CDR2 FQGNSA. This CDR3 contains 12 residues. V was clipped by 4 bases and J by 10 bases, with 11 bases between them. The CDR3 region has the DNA TGTGCCAGCAGCTCTCCTAATCGAGAGCAGTTCTTC. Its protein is CASSSPNREQFF.

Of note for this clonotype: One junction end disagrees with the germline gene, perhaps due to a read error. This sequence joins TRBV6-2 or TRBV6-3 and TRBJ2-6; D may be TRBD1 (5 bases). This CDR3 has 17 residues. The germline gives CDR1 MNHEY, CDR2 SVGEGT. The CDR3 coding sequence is TGTGCCAGCAGTTACGGGAACAGCCACTCTGGGGCCAACGTCCCGACTTTC. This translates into CASSYGNSHSGANVPTF.

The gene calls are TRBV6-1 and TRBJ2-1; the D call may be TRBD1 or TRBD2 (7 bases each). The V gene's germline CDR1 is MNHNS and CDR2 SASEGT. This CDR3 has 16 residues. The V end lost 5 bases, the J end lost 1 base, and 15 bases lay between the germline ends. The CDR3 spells CASSLWQGGSYNEQFF. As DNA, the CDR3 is TGTGCCAGCAGTTTGTGGCAGGGGGGGTCCTACAATGAGCAGTTCTTC.

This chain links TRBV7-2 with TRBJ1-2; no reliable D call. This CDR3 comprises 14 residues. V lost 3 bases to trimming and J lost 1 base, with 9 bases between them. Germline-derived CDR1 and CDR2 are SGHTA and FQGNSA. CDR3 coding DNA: TGTGCCAGCAGCTTTGAGGGCCTTAACTATGGCTACACCTTC. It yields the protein CASSFEGLNYGYTF.

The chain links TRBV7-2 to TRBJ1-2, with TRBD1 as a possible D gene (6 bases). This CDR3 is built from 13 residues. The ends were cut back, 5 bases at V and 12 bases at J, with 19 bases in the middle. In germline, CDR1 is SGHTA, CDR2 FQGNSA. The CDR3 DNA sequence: TGTGCCAGCAGCGTACAGGGACTAGTGGGCCACACCTTC. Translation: CASSVQGLVGHTF.

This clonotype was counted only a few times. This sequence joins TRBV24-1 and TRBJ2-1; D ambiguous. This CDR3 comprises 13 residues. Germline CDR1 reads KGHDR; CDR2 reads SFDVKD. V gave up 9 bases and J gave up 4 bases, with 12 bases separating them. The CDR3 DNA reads TGTGCCACCCGTCACGGTCCATACAATGAGCAGTTCTTC. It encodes CATRHGPYNEQFF.

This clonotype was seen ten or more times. The CDR3 here is CASRVKASYEQYF. CDR3 DNA sequence: TGTGCCAGCAGGGTGAAAGCCTCCTACGAGCAGTACTTC. V and J are TRBV6-1 and TRBJ2-7; D not certain. V lost 6 bases and J 0 bases, leaving 9 bases between the germline ends. Germline CDR1 is MNHNS and CDR2 is SASEGT. The CDR3 contains 13 residues.

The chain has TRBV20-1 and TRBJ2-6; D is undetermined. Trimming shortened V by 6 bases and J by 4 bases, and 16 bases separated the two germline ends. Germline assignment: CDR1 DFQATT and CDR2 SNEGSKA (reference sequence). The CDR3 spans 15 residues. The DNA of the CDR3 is TGCAGTGCCTTGTCTTGGGGTTCAGGGGCCAACGTCCTGACTTTC. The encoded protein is CSALSWGSGANVLTF.

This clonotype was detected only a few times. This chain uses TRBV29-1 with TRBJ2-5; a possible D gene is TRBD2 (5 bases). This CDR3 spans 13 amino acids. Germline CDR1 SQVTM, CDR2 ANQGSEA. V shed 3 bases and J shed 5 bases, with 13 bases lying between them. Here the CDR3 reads CSVDGQEVETQYF. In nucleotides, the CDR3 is TGCAGCGTTGATGGTCAGGAGGTGGAGACCCAGTACTTC. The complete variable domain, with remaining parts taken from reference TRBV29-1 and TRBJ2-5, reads SAVISQKPSRDICQRGTSLTIQCQVDSQVTMMFWYRQQPGQSLTLIATANQGSEATYESGFVIDKFPISRPNLTFSTLTVSNMSPEDSSIYLCSVDGQEVETQYFGPGTRLLVL.

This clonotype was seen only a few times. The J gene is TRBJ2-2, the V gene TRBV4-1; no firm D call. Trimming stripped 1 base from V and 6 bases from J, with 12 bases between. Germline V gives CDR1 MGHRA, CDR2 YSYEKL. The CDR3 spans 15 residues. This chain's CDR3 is CASSQGLARAGELFF. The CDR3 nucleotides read TGCGCCAGCAGCCAAGGACTCGCCCGGGCCGGGGAGCTGTTTTTT.

CDR3 sequence reads: CASSVHYEQYF. The CDR3 coding sequence is TGTGCCAGCAGTGTCCACTACGAGCAGTACTTC. The chain has TRBV6-1 and TRBJ2-7; D gene ambiguous. From germline, CDR1 is MNHNS and CDR2 SASEGT. Trimming stripped 4 bases from V and 3 bases from J, with 4 bases between. This CDR3 comprises 11 residues.